This TCR beta chain was found in a study of shared clonotypes between healthy human individuals. This was a deep-level run. This table comes from immunoSEQ multiplex PCR, and its TCRdb copy is limited to in-frame clones, with some not included. The sample has roughly 2 million clones; 85% to 95% are singletons. Findings and limits, study-wide: The low donor count limited represented genetic and exposure-history diversity. Apart from blood, nothing was sampled; tissue repertoires likely differ. Relative to their counterparts shared across all four donors, non-shared clonotypes exhibited diminished generation probabilities.

Trimming removed 2 bases from V and 3 bases from J; junction bases left unmatched: 13. This CDR3 has 18 residues. Germline values: CDR1 MNHNS, CDR2 SASEGT. For this clone: Antigen unknown.

The receptor was isolated from a man in his late teens or twenties in good health. The gene calls are TRBV6-1 and TRBJ1-3, with TRBD1 identical over 7 bases. Sequencing was performed on naive CD4+ T cells sorted from blood. Subset here: CD45RA+ positively selected. CDR3 region: CASSETGQGGLFGNTIYF. DNA of the CDR3: TGTGCCAGCAGTGAAACGGGGCAGGGGGGACTATTTGGAAACACCATATATTTT.